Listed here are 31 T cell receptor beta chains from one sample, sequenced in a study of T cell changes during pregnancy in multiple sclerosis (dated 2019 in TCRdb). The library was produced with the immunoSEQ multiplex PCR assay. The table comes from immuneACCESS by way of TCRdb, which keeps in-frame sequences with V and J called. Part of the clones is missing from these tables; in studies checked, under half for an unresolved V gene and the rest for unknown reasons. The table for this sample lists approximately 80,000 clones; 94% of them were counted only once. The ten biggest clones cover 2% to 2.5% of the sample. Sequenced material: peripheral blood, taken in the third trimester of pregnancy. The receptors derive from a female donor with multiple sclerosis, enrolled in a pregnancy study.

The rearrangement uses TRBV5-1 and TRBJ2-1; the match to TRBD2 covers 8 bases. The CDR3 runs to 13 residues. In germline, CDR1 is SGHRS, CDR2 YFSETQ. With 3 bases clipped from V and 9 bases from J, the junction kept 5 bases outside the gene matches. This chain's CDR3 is CASSSGRVTEQFF. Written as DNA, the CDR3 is TGCGCCAGCAGCTCCGGGAGGGTGACTGAGCAGTTCTTC.

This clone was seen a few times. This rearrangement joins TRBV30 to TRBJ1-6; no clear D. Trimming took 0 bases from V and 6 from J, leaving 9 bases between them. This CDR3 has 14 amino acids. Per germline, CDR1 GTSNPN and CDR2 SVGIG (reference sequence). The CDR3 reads CAWSVLSGNSPLHF. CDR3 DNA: TGTGCCTGGAGTGTACTGAGTGGTAATTCACCCCTCCACTTT. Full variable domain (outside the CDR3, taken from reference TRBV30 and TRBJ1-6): SQTIHQWPATLVQPVGSPLSLECTVEGTSNPNLYWYRQAAGRGLQLLFYSVGIGQISSEVPQNLSASRPQDRQFILSSKKLLLSDSGFYLCAWSVLSGNSPLHFGNGTRLTVT.

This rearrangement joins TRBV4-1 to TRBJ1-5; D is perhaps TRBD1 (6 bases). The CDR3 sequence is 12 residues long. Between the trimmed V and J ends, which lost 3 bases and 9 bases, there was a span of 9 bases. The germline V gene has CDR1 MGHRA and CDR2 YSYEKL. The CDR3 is CASSHPTGPQHF. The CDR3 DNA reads TGCGCCAGCAGCCACCCGACAGGGCCCCAGCATTTT.

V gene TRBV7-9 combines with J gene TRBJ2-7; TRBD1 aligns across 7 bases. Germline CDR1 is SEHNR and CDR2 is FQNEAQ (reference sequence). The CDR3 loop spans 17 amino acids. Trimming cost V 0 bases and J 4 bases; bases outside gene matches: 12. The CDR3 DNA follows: TGTGCCAGCAGCTTAGCGGCTGTAGGGGGCCGATTTTACGAGCAGTACTTC. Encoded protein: CASSLAAVGGRFYEQYF.

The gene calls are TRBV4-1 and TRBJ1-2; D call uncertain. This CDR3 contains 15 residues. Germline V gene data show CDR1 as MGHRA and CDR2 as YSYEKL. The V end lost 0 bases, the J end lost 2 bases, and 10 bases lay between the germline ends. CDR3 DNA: TGCGCCAGCAGCCAAGATCAGTACCAAAACTATGGCTACACCTTC. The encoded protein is CASSQDQYQNYGYTF.

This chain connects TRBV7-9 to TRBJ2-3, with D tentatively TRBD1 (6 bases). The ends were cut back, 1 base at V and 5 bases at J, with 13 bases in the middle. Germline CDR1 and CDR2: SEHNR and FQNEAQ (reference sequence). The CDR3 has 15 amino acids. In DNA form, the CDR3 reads TGTGCCAGCAGCTTAGGTGACAGGCCTCAAGATACGCAGTATTTT. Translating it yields CASSLGDRPQDTQYF. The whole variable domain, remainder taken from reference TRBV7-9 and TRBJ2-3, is DTGVSQNPRHKITKRGQNVTFRCDPISEHNRLYWYRQTLGQGPEFLTYFQNEAQLEKSRLLSDRFSAERPKGSFSTLEIQRTEQGDSAMYLCASSLGDRPQDTQYFGPGTRLTVL.

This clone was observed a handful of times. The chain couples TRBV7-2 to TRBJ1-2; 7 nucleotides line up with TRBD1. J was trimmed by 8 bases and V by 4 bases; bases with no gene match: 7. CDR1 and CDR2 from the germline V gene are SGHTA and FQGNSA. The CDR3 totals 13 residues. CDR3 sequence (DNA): TGTGCCAGCAGCTACCGGGACAGCAGAGGCTACACCTTC. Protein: CASSYRDSRGYTF.

CDR3 DNA sequence: TGTGCCAGCTCACCGGGACAGGGAGGGCATCAGCCCCAGCATTTT. It specifies CASSPGQGGHQPQHF. The rearrangement joins TRBV18 to TRBJ1-5, with TRBD1 matching over 9 bases. Trimming removed 3 bases from V and 5 bases from J; junction bases left unmatched: 5. The CDR3 has 15 amino acids. Germline loops: CDR1 KGHSH, CDR2 LQKENI.

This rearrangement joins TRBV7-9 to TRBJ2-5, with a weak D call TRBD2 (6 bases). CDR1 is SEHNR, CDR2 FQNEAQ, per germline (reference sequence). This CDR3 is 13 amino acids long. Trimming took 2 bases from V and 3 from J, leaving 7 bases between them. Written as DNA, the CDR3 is TGTGCCAGCAGCTTATGGGGGGAAGAGACCCAGTACTTC. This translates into CASSLWGEETQYF.

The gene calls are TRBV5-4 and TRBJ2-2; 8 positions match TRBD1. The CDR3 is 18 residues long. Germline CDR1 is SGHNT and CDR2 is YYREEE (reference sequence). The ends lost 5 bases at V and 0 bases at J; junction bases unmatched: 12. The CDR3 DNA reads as TGTGCCAGCAGAGGCCCAGGGGGCGCCCGTGCGAACACCGGGGAGCTGTTTTTT. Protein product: CASRGPGGARANTGELFF.

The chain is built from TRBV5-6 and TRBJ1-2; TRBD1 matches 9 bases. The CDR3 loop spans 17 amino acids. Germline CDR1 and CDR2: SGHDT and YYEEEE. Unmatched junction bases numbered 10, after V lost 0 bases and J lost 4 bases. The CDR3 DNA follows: TGTGCCAGCAGCTTGGAAGGGAGGGCGACAGGGGGCTATGGCTACACCTTC. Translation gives CASSLEGRATGGYGYTF. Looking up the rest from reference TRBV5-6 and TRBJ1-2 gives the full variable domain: DAGVTQSPTHLIKTRGQQVTLRCSPKSGHDTVSWYQQALGQGPQFIFQYYEEEERQRGNFPDRFSGHQFPNYSSELNVNALLLGDSALYLCASSLEGRATGGYGYTFGSGTRLTVV.

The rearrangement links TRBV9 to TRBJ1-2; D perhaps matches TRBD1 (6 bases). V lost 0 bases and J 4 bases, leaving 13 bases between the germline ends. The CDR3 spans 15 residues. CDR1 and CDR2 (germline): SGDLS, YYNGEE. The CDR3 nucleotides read TGTGCCAGCAGCGTAGGTCCAGGGGAGGGCTATGGCTACACCTTC. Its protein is CASSVGPGEGYGYTF. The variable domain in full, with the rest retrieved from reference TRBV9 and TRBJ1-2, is DSGVTQTPKHLITATGQRVTLRCSPRSGDLSVYWYQQSLDQGLQFLIQYYNGEERAKGNILERFSAQQFPDLHSELNLSSLELGDSALYFCASSVGPGEGYGYTFGSGTRLTVV.

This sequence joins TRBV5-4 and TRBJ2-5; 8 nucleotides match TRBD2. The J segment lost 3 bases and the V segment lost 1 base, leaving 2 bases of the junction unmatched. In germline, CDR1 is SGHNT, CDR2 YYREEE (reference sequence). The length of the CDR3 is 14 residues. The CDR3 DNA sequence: TGTGCCAGCAGCTTGACTAGCGGAAAAGAGACCCAGTACTTC. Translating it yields CASSLTSGKETQYF.

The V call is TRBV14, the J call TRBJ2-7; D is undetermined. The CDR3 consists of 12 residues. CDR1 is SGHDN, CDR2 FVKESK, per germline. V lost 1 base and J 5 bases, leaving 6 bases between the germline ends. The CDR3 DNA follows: TGTGCCAGCAGCCAAGCTCCTAACGAGCAGTACTTC. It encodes CASSQAPNEQYF.

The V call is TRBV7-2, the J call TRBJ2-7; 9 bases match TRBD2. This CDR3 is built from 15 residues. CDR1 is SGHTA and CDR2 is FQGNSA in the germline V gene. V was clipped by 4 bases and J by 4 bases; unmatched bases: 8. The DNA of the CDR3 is TGTGCCAGCAGCTCCGTAGCGGGGGAGGGATACGAGCAGTACTTC. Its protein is CASSSVAGEGYEQYF.

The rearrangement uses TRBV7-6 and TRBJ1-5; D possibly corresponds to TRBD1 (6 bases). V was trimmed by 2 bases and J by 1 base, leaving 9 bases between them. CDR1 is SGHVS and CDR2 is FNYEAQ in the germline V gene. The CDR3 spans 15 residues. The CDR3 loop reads CASSLNQGSNQPQHF. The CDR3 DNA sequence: TGTGCCAGCAGCTTAAATCAGGGGAGCAATCAGCCCCAGCATTTT. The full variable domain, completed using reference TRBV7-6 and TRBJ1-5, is GAGVSQSPRYKVTKRGQDVALRCDPISGHVSLYWYRQALGQGPEFLTYFNYEAQQDKSGLPNDRFSAERPEGSISTLTIQRTEQRDSAMYRCASSLNQGSNQPQHFGDGTRLSIL.

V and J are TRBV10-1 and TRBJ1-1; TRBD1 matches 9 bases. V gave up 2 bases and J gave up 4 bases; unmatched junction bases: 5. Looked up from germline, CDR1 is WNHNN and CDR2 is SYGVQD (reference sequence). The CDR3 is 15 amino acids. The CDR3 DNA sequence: TGCGCCAGCAGTGAGGAGACAGGGGGTTTCACTGAAGCTTTCTTT. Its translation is CASSEETGGFTEAFF.

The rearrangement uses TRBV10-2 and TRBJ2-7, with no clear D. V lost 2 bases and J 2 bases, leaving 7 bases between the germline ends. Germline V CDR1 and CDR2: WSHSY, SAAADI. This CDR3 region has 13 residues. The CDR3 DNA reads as TGCGCCAGCAGTGAGGACACCGCCTACGAGCAGTACTTC. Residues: CASSEDTAYEQYF.

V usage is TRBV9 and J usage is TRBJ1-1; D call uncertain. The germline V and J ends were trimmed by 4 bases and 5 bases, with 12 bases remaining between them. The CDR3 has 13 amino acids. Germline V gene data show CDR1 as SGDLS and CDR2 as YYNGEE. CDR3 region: CASSTYTGTEAFF. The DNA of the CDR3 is TGTGCCAGCAGCACCTACACGGGGACTGAAGCTTTCTTT.

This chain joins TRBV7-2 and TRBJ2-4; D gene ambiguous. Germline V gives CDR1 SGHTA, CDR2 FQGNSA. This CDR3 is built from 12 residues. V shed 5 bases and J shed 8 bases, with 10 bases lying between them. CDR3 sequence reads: CASSPRRDIQYF. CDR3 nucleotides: TGTGCCAGCAGCCCCCGCCGGGACATTCAGTACTTC.

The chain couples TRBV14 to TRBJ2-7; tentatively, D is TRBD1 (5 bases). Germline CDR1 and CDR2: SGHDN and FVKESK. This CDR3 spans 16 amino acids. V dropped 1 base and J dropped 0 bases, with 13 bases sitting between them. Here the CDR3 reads CASSQVKGFFSYEQYF. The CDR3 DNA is TGTGCCAGCAGCCAAGTAAAGGGGTTTTTCTCCTACGAGCAGTACTTC. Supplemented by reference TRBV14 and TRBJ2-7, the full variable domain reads EAGVTQFPSHSVIEKGQTVTLRCDPISGHDNLYWYRRVMGKEIKFLLHFVKESKQDESGMPNNRFLAERTGGTYSTLKVQPAELEDSGVYFCASSQVKGFFSYEQYFGPGTRLTVT.

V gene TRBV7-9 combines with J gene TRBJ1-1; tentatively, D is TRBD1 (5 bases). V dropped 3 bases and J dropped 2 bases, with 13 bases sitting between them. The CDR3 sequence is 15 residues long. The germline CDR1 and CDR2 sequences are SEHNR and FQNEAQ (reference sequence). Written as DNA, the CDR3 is TGTGCCAGCAGCTTCGCAGGGAATCGAAACACTGAAGCTTTCTTT. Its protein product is CASSFAGNRNTEAFF.

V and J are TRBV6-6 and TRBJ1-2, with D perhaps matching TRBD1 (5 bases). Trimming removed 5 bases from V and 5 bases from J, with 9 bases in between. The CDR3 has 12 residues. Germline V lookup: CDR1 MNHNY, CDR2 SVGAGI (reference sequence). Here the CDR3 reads CASSDGTYGYTF. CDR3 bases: TGTGCCAGCAGTGATGGGACTTATGGCTACACCTTC.

The DNA of the CDR3 is TGTGCCAGCAGCGGGTACCCCACAGGGTACACTGAAGCTTTCTTT. Protein sequence: CASSGYPTGYTEAFF. The genes are TRBV7-2 and TRBJ1-1, with D possibly TRBD1 on 6 matching bases. Germline CDR1 is SGHTA and CDR2 is FQGNSA. This CDR3 comprises 15 residues. Trimming stripped 5 bases from V and 3 bases from J, with 16 bases between.

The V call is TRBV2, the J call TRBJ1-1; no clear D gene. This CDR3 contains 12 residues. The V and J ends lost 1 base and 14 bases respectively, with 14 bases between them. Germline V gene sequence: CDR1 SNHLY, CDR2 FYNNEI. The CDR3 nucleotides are TGTGCCAGCAGTGAAGATTCGCGGGTAAGATTCTTT. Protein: CASSEDSRVRFF.

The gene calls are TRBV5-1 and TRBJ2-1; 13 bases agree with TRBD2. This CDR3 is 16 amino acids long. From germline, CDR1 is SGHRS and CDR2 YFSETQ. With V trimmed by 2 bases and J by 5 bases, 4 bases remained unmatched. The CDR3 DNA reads TGCGCCAGCAGCTTAGAGACTAGCGGGGGGCACAATGAGCAGTTCTTC. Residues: CASSLETSGGHNEQFF.

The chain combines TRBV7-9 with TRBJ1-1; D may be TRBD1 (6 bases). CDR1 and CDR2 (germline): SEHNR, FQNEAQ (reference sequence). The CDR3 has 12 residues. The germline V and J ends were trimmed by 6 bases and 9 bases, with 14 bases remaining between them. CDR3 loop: CASSNRGQKAFF. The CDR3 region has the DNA TGTGCCAGCAGTAACCGAGGACAGAAAGCTTTCTTT.

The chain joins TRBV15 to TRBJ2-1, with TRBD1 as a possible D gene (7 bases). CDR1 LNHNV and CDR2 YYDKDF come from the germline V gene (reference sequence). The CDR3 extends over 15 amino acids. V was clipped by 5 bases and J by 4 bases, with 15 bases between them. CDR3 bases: TGTGCCACCAGCGCGGGGACAGTAGGGTACAATGAGCAGTTCTTC. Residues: CATSAGTVGYNEQFF. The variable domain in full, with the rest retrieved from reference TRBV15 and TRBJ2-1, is DAMVIQNPRYQVTQFGKPVTLSCSQTLNHNVMYWYQQKSSQAPKLLFHYYDKDFNNEADTPDNFQSRRPNTSFCFLDIRSPGLGDTAMYLCATSAGTVGYNEQFFGPGTRLTVL.

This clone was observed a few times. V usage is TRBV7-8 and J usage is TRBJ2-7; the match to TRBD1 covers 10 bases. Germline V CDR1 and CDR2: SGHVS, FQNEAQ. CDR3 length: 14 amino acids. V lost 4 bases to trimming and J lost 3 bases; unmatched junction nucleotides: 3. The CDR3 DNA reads TGTGCCAGCAGCTGGGGACAGGGGAACTACGAGCAGTACTTC. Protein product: CASSWGQGNYEQYF.

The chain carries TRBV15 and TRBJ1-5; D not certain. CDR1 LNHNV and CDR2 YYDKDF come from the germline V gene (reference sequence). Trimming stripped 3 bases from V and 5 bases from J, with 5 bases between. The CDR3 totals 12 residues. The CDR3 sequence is CATSRGDQPQHF. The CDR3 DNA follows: TGTGCCACCAGCAGGGGAGATCAGCCCCAGCATTTT. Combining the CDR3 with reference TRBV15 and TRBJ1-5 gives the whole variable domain DAMVIQNPRYQVTQFGKPVTLSCSQTLNHNVMYWYQQKSSQAPKLLFHYYDKDFNNEADTPDNFQSRRPNTSFCFLDIRSPGLGDTAMYLCATSRGDQPQHFGDGTRLSIL.

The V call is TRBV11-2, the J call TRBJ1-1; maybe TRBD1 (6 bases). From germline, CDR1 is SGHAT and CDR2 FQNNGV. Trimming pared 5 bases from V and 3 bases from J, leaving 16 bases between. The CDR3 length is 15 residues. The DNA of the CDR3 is TGTGCCAGCAGCCCTCTAGGGGGTAGGTACACTGAAGCTTTCTTT. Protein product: CASSPLGGRYTEAFF.